This record concerns one TCR beta chain sequence. Its antigen is still unknown. Every isolated RNA sample was fully reverse transcribed, so sequencing captured expressed TCRB transcripts. This table comes from immunoSEQ multiplex PCR, and its TCRdb copy is limited to in-frame clones, with some not included. The sample lists hundreds of thousands of clones; approximately 30% were seen once. The data belong to a study of beta chain features in type 1 diabetes. Regarding the study as a whole: Sampled from patients, naive, central memory and Treg TCRB repertoires appeared more similar than those sampled from healthy donors.

This CDR3 comprises 16 residues. CDR1 is SGDLS and CDR2 is YYNGEE in the germline V gene. After removal of 4 bases from V and 5 bases from J, the junction contained 9 bases not matched to a gene. Each donor gave one heparinised blood draw averaging about 120 mL. Naive, central memory, regulatory and stem cell-like memory cells within the CD4+ compartment were sorted using CD45RO/CCR7/CD25/CD127/CD95/CD27. The V call is TRBV9, the J call TRBJ2-2; TRBD2 matches 9 bases. The specimen sequenced was naive CD4+ T cells from blood. This clonotype was sampled from a man between 18 and 35 years old in good health. Written as DNA, the CDR3 is TGTGCCAGCAGCCCCTTCTCTAGCGGGAATACCGGGGAGCTGTTTTTT. Translated, it gives CASSPFSSGNTGELFF.